One and the same sample provided the 5 T cell receptor beta chains below, sequenced in a study of T cells after yellow fever vaccination. TCRdb itself ran the 5' RACE reads through MiXCR, one entry per CDR3 protein. This sample yields roughly 500,000 distinct CDR3 sequences, of which 15% to 20% are seen a single time; 14% belongs to the top ten. Sequenced here: PBMCs, sampled 15 days after the yellow fever booster vaccination. These receptors all come from a man aged 25 to 40 who received the YFV17D yellow fever vaccine.

Many counts were recorded for this clonotype. The chain joins TRBV4-3 to TRBJ2-3; D is perhaps TRBD2 (6 bases). The germline V gene encodes CDR1 LGHNA and CDR2 YSLEER. V lost 0 bases and J lost 2, with 12 bases in between. The CDR3 has 16 residues. The CDR3 DNA reads TGCGCCAGCAGCCAAGATTATGGAGGGTCCACAGATACGCAGTATTTT. Amino acids: CASSQDYGGSTDTQYF.

This clonotype was found many times. The chain is built from TRBV18 and TRBJ2-7; D gene ambiguous. V dropped 1 base and J dropped 2 bases, with 6 bases sitting between them. From germline, CDR1 is KGHSH and CDR2 LQKENI. This CDR3 contains 13 residues. The CDR3 DNA sequence: TGTGCCAGCTCACCACAGAGCACCTACGAGCAGTACTTC. Translating gives CASSPQSTYEQYF.

The chain carries TRBV20-1 and TRBJ2-2; D is uncertain. Looked up from germline, CDR1 is DFQATT and CDR2 is SNEGSKA (reference sequence). This CDR3 spans 14 amino acids. Deletions cut 6 bases from V and 6 bases from J, with 17 bases between. DNA of the CDR3: TGCAGTGCCCGAGTGGGGTATAAGGCCGGGGAGCTGTTTTTT. Translation: CSARVGYKAGELFF.

This clonotype was observed a few times. The chain links TRBV20-1 to TRBJ2-1; 11 bases map to TRBD2. The CDR3 covers 18 residues. V was clipped by 6 bases and J by 0 bases; unmatched bases: 13. Germline values: CDR1 DFQATT, CDR2 SNEGSKA (reference sequence). Here the CDR3 reads CSASGLAGRLSSYNEQFF. The CDR3 region has the DNA TGCAGTGCCTCAGGACTAGCGGGCCGACTTAGCTCCTACAATGAGCAGTTCTTC.

The genes are TRBV10-3 and TRBJ2-5; no clear D gene. This CDR3 has 14 amino acids. Germline-derived CDR1 and CDR2 are ENHRY and SYGVKD. V was shortened by 6 bases and J by 0 bases, with 11 bases between the two germline ends. This CDR3 is CAISPDANQETQYF. DNA for the CDR3: TGTGCCATCAGCCCTGATGCGAACCAAGAGACCCAGTACTTC.